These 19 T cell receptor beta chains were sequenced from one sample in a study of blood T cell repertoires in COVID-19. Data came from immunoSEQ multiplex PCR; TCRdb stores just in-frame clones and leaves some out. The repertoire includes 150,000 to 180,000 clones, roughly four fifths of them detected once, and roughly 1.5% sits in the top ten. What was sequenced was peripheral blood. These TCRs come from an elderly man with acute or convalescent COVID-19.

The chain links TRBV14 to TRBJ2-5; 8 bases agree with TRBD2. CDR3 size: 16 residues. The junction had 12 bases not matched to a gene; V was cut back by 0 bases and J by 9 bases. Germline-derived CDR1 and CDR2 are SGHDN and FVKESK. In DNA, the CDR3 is TGTGCCAGCAGCCAAGATCTTGGGGGACTAGGAGGGTCCCAGTACTTC. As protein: CASSQDLGGLGGSQYF.

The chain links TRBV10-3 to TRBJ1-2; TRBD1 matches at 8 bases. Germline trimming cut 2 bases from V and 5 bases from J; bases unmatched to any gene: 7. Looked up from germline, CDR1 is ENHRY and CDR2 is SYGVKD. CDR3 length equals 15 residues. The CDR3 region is CAISEVDRGGYGYTF. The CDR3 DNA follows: TGTGCCATCAGTGAGGTTGACAGGGGCGGGTATGGCTACACCTTC.

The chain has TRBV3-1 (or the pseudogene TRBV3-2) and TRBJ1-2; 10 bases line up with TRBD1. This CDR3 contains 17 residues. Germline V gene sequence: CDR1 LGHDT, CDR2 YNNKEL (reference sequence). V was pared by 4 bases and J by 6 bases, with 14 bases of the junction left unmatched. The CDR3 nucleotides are TGTGCCAGCAGCCGCACCCCCGGGACAGGGGACGCGCATGGCTACACCTTC. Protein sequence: CASSRTPGTGDAHGYTF.

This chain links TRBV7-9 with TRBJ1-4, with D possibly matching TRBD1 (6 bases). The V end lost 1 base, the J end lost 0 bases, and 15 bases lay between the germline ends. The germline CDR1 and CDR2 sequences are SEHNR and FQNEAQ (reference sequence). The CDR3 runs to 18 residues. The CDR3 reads CASSLVAGALATNEKLFF. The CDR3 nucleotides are TGTGCCAGCAGCTTAGTCGCAGGGGCACTTGCAACTAATGAAAAACTGTTTTTT.

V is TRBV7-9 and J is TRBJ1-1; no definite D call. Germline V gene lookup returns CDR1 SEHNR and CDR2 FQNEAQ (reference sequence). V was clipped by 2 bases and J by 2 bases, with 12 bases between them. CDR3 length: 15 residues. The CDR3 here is CASSLIEQPNTEAFF. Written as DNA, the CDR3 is TGTGCCAGCAGCTTAATCGAACAACCCAACACTGAAGCTTTCTTT.

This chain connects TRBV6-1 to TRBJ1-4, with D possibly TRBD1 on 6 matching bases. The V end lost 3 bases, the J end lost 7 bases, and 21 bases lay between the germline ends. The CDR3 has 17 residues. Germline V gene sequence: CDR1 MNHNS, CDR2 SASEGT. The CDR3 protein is CASSDPFAGAVREKLFF. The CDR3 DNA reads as TGTGCCAGCAGTGACCCCTTCGCGGGGGCTGTGCGTGAAAAACTGTTTTTT.

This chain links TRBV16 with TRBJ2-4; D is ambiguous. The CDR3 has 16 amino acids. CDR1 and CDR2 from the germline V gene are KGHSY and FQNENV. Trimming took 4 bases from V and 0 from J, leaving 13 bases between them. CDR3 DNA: TGTGCCAGCAGCCCTTCGGTAACAGTAGCCAAAAACATTCAGTACTTC. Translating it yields CASSPSVTVAKNIQYF.

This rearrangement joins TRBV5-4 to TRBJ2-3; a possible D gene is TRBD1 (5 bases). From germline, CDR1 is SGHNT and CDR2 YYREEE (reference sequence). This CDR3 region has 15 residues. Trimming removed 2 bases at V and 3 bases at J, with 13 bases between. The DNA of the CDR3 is TGTGCCAGCAGCTTAGACGGGCAGGGAACAGATACGCAGTATTTT. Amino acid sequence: CASSLDGQGTDTQYF.

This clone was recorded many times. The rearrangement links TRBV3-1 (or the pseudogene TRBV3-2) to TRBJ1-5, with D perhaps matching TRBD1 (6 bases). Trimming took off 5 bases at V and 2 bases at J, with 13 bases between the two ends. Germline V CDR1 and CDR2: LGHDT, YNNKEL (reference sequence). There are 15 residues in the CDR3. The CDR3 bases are TGTGCCAGCAGCGGAGGGGGGGCAGGCAATCAGCCCCAGCATTTT. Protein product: CASSGGGAGNQPQHF.

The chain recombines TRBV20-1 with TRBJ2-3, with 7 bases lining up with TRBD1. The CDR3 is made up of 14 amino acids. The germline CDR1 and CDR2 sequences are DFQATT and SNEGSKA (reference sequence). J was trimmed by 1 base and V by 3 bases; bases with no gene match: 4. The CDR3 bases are TGCAGTGCTAGTAGTCAGGGGGGCACAGATACGCAGTATTTT. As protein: CSASSQGGTDTQYF.

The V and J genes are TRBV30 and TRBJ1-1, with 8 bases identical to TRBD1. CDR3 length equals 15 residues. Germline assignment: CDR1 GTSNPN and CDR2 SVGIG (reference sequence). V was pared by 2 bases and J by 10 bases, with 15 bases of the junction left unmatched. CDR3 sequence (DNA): TGTGCCTGGAGTTTAGGACAGGGAGGTTCGGTTGGAGCTTTCTTT. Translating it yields CAWSLGQGGSVGAFF.

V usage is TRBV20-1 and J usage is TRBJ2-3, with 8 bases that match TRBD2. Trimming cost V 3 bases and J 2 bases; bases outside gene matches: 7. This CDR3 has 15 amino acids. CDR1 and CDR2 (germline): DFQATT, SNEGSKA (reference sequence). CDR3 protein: CSASLRSGDTDTQYF. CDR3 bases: TGCAGTGCTAGTTTACGTAGCGGGGACACAGATACGCAGTATTTT.

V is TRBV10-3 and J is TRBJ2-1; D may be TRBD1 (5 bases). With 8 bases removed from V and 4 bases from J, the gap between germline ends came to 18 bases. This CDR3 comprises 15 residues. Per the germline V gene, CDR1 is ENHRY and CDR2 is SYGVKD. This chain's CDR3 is CAISLPRQTYNEQFF. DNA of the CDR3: TGTGCCATCTCTCTACCTAGACAGACTTACAATGAGCAGTTCTTC.

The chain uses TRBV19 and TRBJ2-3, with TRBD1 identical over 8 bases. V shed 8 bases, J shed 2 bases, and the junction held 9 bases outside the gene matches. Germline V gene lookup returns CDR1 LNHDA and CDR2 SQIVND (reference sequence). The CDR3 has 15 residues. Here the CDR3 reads CASSGTGISTDTQYF. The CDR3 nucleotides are TGTGCCAGTTCCGGGACAGGCATCTCCACAGATACGCAGTATTTT.

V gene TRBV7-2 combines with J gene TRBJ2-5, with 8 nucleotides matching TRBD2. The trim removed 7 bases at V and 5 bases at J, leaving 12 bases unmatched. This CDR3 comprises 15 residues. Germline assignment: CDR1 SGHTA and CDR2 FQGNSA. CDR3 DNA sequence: TGTGCCAGCACAACGGGGGGGGCTACGCAGGAGACCCAGTACTTC. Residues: CASTTGGATQETQYF.

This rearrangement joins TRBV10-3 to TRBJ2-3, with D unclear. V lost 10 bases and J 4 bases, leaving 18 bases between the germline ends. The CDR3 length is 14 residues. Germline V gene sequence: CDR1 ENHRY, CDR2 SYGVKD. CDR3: CATKPPGGSDTQYF. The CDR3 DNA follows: TGTGCCACTAAGCCACCGGGTGGATCAGATACGCAGTATTTT.

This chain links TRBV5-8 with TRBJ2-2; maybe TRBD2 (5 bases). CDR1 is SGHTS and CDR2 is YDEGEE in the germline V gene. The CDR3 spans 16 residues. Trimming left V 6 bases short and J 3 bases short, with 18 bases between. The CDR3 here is CASTPGIGSHTGELFF. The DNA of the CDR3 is TGTGCCAGCACCCCGGGGATTGGGTCGCACACCGGGGAGCTGTTTTTT.

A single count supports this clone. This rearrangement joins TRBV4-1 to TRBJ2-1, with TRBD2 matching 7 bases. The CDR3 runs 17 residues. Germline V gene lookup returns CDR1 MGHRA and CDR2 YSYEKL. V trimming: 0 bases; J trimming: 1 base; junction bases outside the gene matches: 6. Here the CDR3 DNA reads TGCGCCAGCAGCCAAGAGGGGGGGACCTTTTCCTACAATGAGCAGTTCTTC. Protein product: CASSQEGGTFSYNEQFF.

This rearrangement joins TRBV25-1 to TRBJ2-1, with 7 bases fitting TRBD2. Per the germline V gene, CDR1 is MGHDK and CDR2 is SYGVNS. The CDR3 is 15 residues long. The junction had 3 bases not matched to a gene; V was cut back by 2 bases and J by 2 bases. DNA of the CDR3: TGTGCCAGCAGTGAACGCGGGACTACCTACAATGAGCAGTTCTTC. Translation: CASSERGTTYNEQFF.